These 9 T cell receptor beta chains came from one sample sequenced in a study of blood T cell repertoires in COVID-19. Assay: immunoSEQ multiplex PCR; the TCRdb copy retains only in-frame clones and omits some. The sample carries about 160,000 clones, 88% recorded once. Sequencing input: PBMCs or T cells enriched from blood (not recorded which). The receptors originated from a woman aged 45 to 65 who had recovered from COVID-19.

The chain employs TRBV10-3 and TRBJ1-2; 10 nucleotides line up with TRBD1. Germline CDR1 reads ENHRY; CDR2 reads SYGVKD. The CDR3 spans 13 residues. The ends lost 7 bases at V and 6 bases at J; junction bases unmatched: 5. This CDR3 is CAITGTGDDGYTF. CDR3 DNA sequence: TGTGCCATCACTGGGACAGGGGACGATGGCTACACCTTC.

V is TRBV6-5 and J is TRBJ1-1, with a tentative D call TRBD1 (6 bases). The CDR3 runs to 15 residues. The V gene's germline CDR1 is MNHEY and CDR2 SVGAGI. V lost 2 bases, J lost 4 bases, and 14 bases lay in between. The CDR3 coding sequence is TGTGCCAGCAGTTACAGGGGGACCCCAGGCACTGAAGCTTTCTTT. As protein: CASSYRGTPGTEAFF.

The chain carries TRBV4-1 and TRBJ2-3; possible D gene TRBD1, 7 bases. Germline assignment: CDR1 MGHRA and CDR2 YSYEKL. The V end was cut by 4 bases, the J end by 2 bases, with 16 bases between. There are 16 residues in the CDR3. CDR3 loop: CASSLGQGGATDTQYF. In nucleotides, the CDR3 is TGCGCCAGCAGCCTGGGTCAGGGGGGTGCCACAGATACGCAGTATTTT.

The gene calls are TRBV19 and TRBJ2-7; no clear D. V was trimmed by 3 bases and J by 6 bases, leaving 6 bases between them. This CDR3 is 11 amino acids long. From germline, CDR1 is LNHDA and CDR2 SQIVND (reference sequence). The CDR3 region has the DNA TGTGCCAGTAGTATGTCGGGCGAGCAGTACTTC. Translating it yields CASSMSGEQYF.

V usage is TRBV6-6 and J usage is TRBJ1-4; D unresolved. The V gene lost 6 bases and the J gene lost 4 bases, with 9 bases spanning the gap. The CDR3 covers 13 residues. The germline V gene encodes CDR1 MNHNY and CDR2 SVGAGI (reference sequence). CDR3 coding DNA: TGTGCCAGCAGGGGCAGCTATAATGAAAAACTGTTTTTT. Translation: CASRGSYNEKLFF.

The chain has TRBV29-1 and TRBJ1-1; 7 bases map to TRBD1. Germline trimming cut 0 bases from V and 3 bases from J; bases unmatched to any gene: 7. This CDR3 comprises 15 residues. From germline, CDR1 is SQVTM and CDR2 ANQGSEA. This CDR3 reads CSVEDPAGGYTEAFF. Here the CDR3 DNA reads TGCAGCGTTGAAGATCCCGCAGGGGGGTACACTGAAGCTTTCTTT. Together with reference TRBV29-1 and TRBJ1-1, the CDR3 gives the full variable domain: SAVISQKPSRDICQRGTSLTIQCQVDSQVTMMFWYRQQPGQSLTLIATANQGSEATYESGFVIDKFPISRPNLTFSTLTVSNMSPEDSSIYLCSVEDPAGGYTEAFFGQGTRLTVV.

The V call is TRBV5-6, the J call TRBJ1-3, with a tentative D call TRBD1 (6 bases). Germline V gene sequence: CDR1 SGHDT, CDR2 YYEEEE. The CDR3 loop spans 17 amino acids. Deletions cut 2 bases from V and 2 bases from J, with 17 bases between. The CDR3: CASSFGAGARTGNTIYF. In nucleotides, the CDR3 is TGTGCCAGCAGCTTCGGGGCGGGGGCCCGAACTGGAAACACCATATATTTT.

V gene TRBV5-4 combines with J gene TRBJ2-3, with 15 bases matching TRBD2. The CDR3 has 16 residues. J lost 4 bases, V lost 3 bases, and 3 bases had no gene match. In germline, CDR1 is SGHNT, CDR2 YYREEE (reference sequence). The CDR3 DNA reads TGTGCCAGCAGCTCGGGACTAGCGGGGGGTTCAGATACGCAGTATTTT. Translation: CASSSGLAGGSDTQYF.

The chain employs TRBV30 and TRBJ2-7; no firm D call. The ends were cut back, 1 base at V and 1 base at J, with 5 bases in the middle. The CDR3 is 12 amino acids. CDR1 is GTSNPN, CDR2 SVGIG, per germline (reference sequence). CDR3 in DNA: TGTGCCTGGAGTGATATTTCCTACGAGCAGTACTTC. It encodes CAWSDISYEQYF.